This T cell receptor (beta chain) is from a study of blood T cell repertoires in COVID-19. Assay used: immunoSEQ multiplex PCR; TCRdb lists only in-frame clones, some missing. The sample holds hundreds of thousands of clones, about 90% seen once. Across 20 to 25 US areas, participants ranged in age from about 18 to 100 years. Clinical histories supplied by participants themselves formed the basis of cohort assignment. The receptor comes from a woman aged 18-30 years with acute COVID-19. The sample comprised PBMCs or T cells enriched from blood (not recorded which).

CDR3 coding DNA: TGTGCCAGCAGCCCAGGCAGGGACAGACCGAACACTGAAGCTTTCTTT. Its protein is CASSPGRDRPNTEAFF. The chain employs TRBV7-8 and TRBJ1-1; 7 bases map to TRBD1. There are 16 residues in the CDR3. The ends lost 5 bases at V and 1 base at J; junction bases unmatched: 10. Per the germline V gene, CDR1 is SGHVS and CDR2 is FQNEAQ.